The TCR beta chain described here comes from a study of T cells in Graves' hyperthyroidism and ophthalmopathy. This clonotype came up many times. TCR beta CDR3 sequences were amplified from RNA transcripts. The HTBI primer set served for first-round RT-PCR of the TCR CDR3. TCRdb reprocessed the multiplex PCR reads via MiXCR and lists one record per CDR3 protein. The sample shows 600,000 to 700,000 distinct CDR3 sequences, approximately 42% of them seen only once. The sequenced sample consisted of peripheral blood or thyroid tissue (not recorded which). This sequence originates from an adult man with Graves' disease, either hyperthyroidism or ophthalmopathy (not recorded which).

CDR3 amino acids: CSARRQGTEAFF. The CDR3 bases are TGCAGTGCTAGGAGGCAAGGAACTGAAGCTTTCTTT. The chain employs TRBV20-1 and TRBJ1-1, with D unresolved. This CDR3 has 12 residues. Trimming cost V 3 bases and J 5 bases, with 10 bases left between them. Per germline, CDR1 DFQATT and CDR2 SNEGSKA (reference sequence).